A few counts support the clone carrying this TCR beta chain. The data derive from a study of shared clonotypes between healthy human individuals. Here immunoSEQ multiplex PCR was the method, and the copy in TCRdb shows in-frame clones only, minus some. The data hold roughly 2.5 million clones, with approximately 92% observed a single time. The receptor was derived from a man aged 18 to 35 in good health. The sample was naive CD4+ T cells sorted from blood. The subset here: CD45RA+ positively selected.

CDR3 DNA sequence: TGCGCCAGCAGCTCCCCCGGACAGGGGGCAGGAGAGACCCAGTACTTC. Translating gives CASSSPGQGAGETQYF. The gene calls are TRBV5-1 and TRBJ2-5, with 11 bases aligning to TRBD1. This CDR3 has 16 amino acids. Trimming at V came to 3 bases and at J to 4 bases, leaving 8 bases not matched to a gene. Germline V CDR1 and CDR2: SGHRS, YFSETQ.